A selection of T cell receptor beta chains follows, all from one sample in a study of blood T cell repertoires in COVID-19. Clones were read by immunoSEQ multiplex PCR, and TCRdb kept only the in-frame ones, dropping some. In the table there are 200,000 to 250,000 clones, around 88% of which are singletons. The sequencing sample was made of PBMCs or T cells enriched from blood (not recorded which). These receptor sequences come from a woman aged 50 to 60 who had recovered from COVID-19. Both conserved end residues are part of each CDR3. The D gene is left open where the match is weak. Rows may omit the clone size; those that give it use once, few, many or a size class.

>.|TRBJ1-2|TRBV30|.|12
TGTGCCTGGAGTCCGGGAACCTATGGCTACACCTTC
CAWSPGTYGYTF
>.|TRBJ1-5|TRBV29-1|.|13
TGCAGCGCTCAAGGGAGCAGCAATCAGCCCCAGCATTTT
CSAQGSSNQPQHF
>TRBD1|TRBJ1-5|TRBV4-1|.|15
TGCGCCAGCAGCCCTTTCGGGACAGCGGATCAGCCCCAGCATTTT
CASSPFGTADQPQHF
>.|TRBJ2-5|TRBV5-1|.|14
TGCGCCAGCAGCTTTGACGGGGAGAAAGAGACCCAGTACTTC
CASSFDGEKETQYF
>.|TRBJ2-2|TRBV4-2|.|15
TGTGCCAGCAGCCAAGGCAGGACTACCACCGGGGAGCTGTTTTTT
CASSQGRTTTGELFF
>.|TRBJ2-1|TRBV7-9|.|15
TGTGCCAGCGGTTCCCCGCGGCTAGCTTACAATGAGCAGTTCTTC
CASGSPRLAYNEQFF
>.|TRBJ2-7|TRBV7-9|few|13
TGTGCCAGCAGCTATTTCCCAGGCCACGAGCAGTACTTC
CASSYFPGHEQYF
>.|TRBJ2-7|TRBV7-3|once|13
TGTGCCAGCAGCCCCCCGTCCGCCTACGAGCAGTACTTC
CASSPPSAYEQYF
>.|TRBJ1-2|TRBV9|.|13
TGTGCCAGCAGCGCAAGGGGAAACTATGGCTACACCTTC
CASSARGNYGYTF
>TRBD2|TRBJ2-7|TRBV3-1/TRBV3-2|.|16
TGTGCCAGCAGCCAAGATAGAGCGGGGGGCTCCTACGAGCAGTACTTC
CASSQDRAGGSYEQYF
>.|TRBJ2-1|TRBV6-5|.|14
TGTGCCAGCAGTCGCCGGACTGGTTACAATGAGCAGTTCTTC
CASSRRTGYNEQFF
>.|TRBJ1-5|TRBV7-2|.|13
TGTGCCAGCAGCCCCCAGGGGAATCAGCCCCAGCATTTT
CASSPQGNQPQHF
>.|TRBJ1-5|TRBV6-1|.|15
TGTGCCAGCAGTGAATTACAGGGTAGCAATCAGCCCCAGCATTTT
CASSELQGSNQPQHF
>TRBD1|TRBJ2-2|TRBV9|.|14
TGTGCCAGCGACCCGGGACAGAATACCGGGGAGCTGTTTTTT
CASDPGQNTGELFF
>TRBD1|TRBJ2-7|TRBV19|.|14
TGTGCCAGTAGTAAGAGACAGGGGACCTACGAGCAGTACTTC
CASSKRQGTYEQYF
>TRBD1|TRBJ1-6|TRBV19|.|13
TGTGCCAGTAGTATACAGGGGGATTCACCCCTCCACTTT
CASSIQGDSPLHF
>.|TRBJ2-1|TRBV7-3|.|13
TGTGCCAGCAGCTTAATGGGGGGAGATGAGCAGTTCTTC
CASSLMGGDEQFF
>.|TRBJ2-2|TRBV3-1/TRBV3-2|few|17
TGTGCCAGCAGCCAAGTGCGCTGGCAGGGTAACGCCGGGGAGCTGTTTTTT
CASSQVRWQGNAGELFF
>TRBD1|TRBJ2-1|TRBV5-1|.|15
TGCGCCACCAGACAGGGAATTGAAACTAGGAATGAGCAGTTCTTC
CATRQGIETRNEQFF
>TRBD1|TRBJ1-2|TRBV2|.|13
TGTGCCATGAAGACCAGGGGGGTAAGGGGCTACACCTTC
CAMKTRGVRGYTF
>.|TRBJ2-5|TRBV14|.|13
TGTGCCAGCAGCCAAGACCTAGCAGAGACCCAGTACTTC
CASSQDLAETQYF
>.|TRBJ2-2|TRBV21-1|.|13
TGTGCCAGCAGCCAAGGGCTGTCCGGGGAGCTGTTTTTT
CASSQGLSGELFF
>TRBD1|TRBJ2-1|TRBV28|.|14
TGTGCCAGTCGAACGACAGGGCCTCGGAATGAGCAGTTCTTC
CASRTTGPRNEQFF
>.|TRBJ1-2|TRBV7-2|.|15
TGTGCCAGCAGCTTATCCCCCAGAATTAACTATGGCTACACCTTC
CASSLSPRINYGYTF